This entry concerns a single T cell receptor (beta chain). Germline CDR1 reads LNHDA; CDR2 reads SQIVND (reference sequence). V was pared by 4 bases and J by 2 bases, with 2 bases of the junction left unmatched. This CDR3 spans 14 amino acids. Assay used: immunoSEQ multiplex PCR; TCRdb lists only in-frame clones, some missing. Of around 94,000 clones in the sample, 80% were seen once. The sample belongs to a study of Ad26.COV2.S vaccination and SARS-CoV-2 variants. The sequence was obtained from a human donor who had recovered from COVID-19. The chain joins TRBV19 to TRBJ1-5; TRBD1 matches at 7 bases. The sequenced sample was peripheral blood, obtained after recovery from COVID-19. The CDR3 reads CASSTTGGNQPQHF. CDR3 bases: TGTGCCAGTAGTACAACAGGGGGCAATCAGCCCCAGCATTTT.